This T cell receptor beta chain appears in the sequencing data of a study of shared clonotypes between healthy human individuals. Note on this clone: Its antigen is still unknown.

The CDR3 spans 16 residues. Germline-derived CDR1 and CDR2 are LGHNA and YSLEER. V lost 4 bases to trimming and J lost 1 base, with 15 bases between them. The study's findings and limits: Generally, naive subsets (rather than memory subsets) showed larger estimated richness.

Each of the donors was a healthy adult who was HIV-negative and had not had a recent acute infection or vaccination. The repertoire was sequenced with immunoSEQ multiplex PCR; TCRdb's copy has only in-frame clones and lacks some. In the table there are about 1.1 million clones, 75% to 85% of which are singletons. The J gene is TRBJ2-3, the V gene TRBV4-3, with D perhaps TRBD2 (6 bases). This sequence originates from a man in his late teens or twenties in good health. Some clones in this sample may be carry-over from other donors' samples. The sequencing sample was made of memory CD4+ T cells from PBMCs. The subset here: CD45RA-negative fraction. The CDR3 region has the DNA TGCGCCAGCAGCCCATACGGGGTAGCGGGCACAGATACGCAGTATTTT. Its protein is CASSPYGVAGTDTQYF.